This T cell receptor beta chain originates from a study of CD8+ T cells in alopecia areata. For the study at large: Tofacitinib administration persisted for 6 to 18 months, succeeded by 6 months off drug.

In regard to this clone: What it binds is unknown.

Reverse transcription of extracted RNA yielded cDNA, which provided the sequencing template. Profiling relied on immunoSEQ multiplex PCR, and the TCRdb table lists in-frame clones only, not all of them. Among around 2,000 clones listed, about three quarters were seen once. Regarding treatment: oral pan-JAK inhibitor, 5-10 mg twice daily. Researchers gathered lesional scalp punch biopsies and peripheral blood from patients with alopecia areata. Regarding the study as a whole: There were also resident alphabeta T cells of normal skin sequenced in scalp samples. Patients shared TCRs less clearly than mice did, possibly owing to HLA. Elevated clonality characterized lesional scalp relative to normal scalp, particularly in alopecia totalis/universalis.

The CDR3 spans 11 residues. Germline values: CDR1 SQVTM, CDR2 ANQGSEA. Trimming removed 8 bases from V and 2 bases from J, with 9 bases in between. V is TRBV29-1 and J is TRBJ1-2; D is uncertain. The sequencing here drew on skin, taken at approximately week 45, from a patient treated with tofacitinib. This receptor was identified in a human donor with alopecia areata. CDR3 residues: CSTAHNYGYTF. The CDR3 DNA reads as TGCAGCACAGCACACAACTATGGCTACACCTTC.